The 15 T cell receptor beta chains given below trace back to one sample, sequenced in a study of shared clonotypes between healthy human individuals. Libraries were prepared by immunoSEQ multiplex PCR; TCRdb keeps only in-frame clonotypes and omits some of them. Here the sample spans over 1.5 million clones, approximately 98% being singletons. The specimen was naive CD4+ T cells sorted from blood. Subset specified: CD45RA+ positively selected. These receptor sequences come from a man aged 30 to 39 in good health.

CDR3 DNA sequence: TGTGCCAGCAGCCCCAGTGGGCTTCCCTACGAGCAGTACTTC. Its protein is CASSPSGLPYEQYF. This chain connects TRBV11-2 to TRBJ2-7; no clear D gene. The CDR3 extends over 14 amino acids. Trimming took off 5 bases at V and 2 bases at J, with 13 bases between the two ends. Germline V gene data show CDR1 as SGHAT and CDR2 as FQNNGV.

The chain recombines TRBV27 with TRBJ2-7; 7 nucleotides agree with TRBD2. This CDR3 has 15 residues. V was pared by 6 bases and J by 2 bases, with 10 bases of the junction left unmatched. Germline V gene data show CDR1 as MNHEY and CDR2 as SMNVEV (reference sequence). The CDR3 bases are TGTGCCAGCAGCTCCCTGGCGGGAGATGCCTACGAGCAGTACTTC. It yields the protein CASSSLAGDAYEQYF.

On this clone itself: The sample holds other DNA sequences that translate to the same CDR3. In DNA form, the CDR3 reads TGCGCCAGCAGCTTGGGAGCGGGGGTCTACAATGAGCAGTTCTTC. Its protein product is CASSLGAGVYNEQFF. The rearrangement joins TRBV5-1 to TRBJ2-1; 8 bases fit TRBD2. Germline values: CDR1 SGHRS, CDR2 YFSETQ. With 0 bases clipped from V and 3 bases from J, the junction kept 2 bases outside the gene matches. The CDR3 length is 15 residues.

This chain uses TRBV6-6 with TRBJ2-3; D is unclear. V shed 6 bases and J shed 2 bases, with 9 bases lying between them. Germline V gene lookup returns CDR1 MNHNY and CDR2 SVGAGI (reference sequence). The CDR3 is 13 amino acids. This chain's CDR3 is CASSYMYTDTQYF. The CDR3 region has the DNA TGTGCCAGCAGCTATATGTACACAGATACGCAGTATTTT.

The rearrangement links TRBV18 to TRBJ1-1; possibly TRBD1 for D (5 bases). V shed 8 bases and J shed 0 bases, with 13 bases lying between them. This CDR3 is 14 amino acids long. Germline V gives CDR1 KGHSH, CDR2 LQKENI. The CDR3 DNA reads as TGTGCCAGCCACGTAGACAGAATGAACACTGAAGCTTTCTTT. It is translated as CASHVDRMNTEAFF.

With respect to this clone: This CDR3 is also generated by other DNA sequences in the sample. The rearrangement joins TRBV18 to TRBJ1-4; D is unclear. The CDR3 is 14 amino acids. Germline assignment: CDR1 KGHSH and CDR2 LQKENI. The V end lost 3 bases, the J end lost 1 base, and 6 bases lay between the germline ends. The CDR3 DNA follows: TGTGCCAGCTCACCCGGCCGAACTAATGAAAAACTGTTTTTT. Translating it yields CASSPGRTNEKLFF.

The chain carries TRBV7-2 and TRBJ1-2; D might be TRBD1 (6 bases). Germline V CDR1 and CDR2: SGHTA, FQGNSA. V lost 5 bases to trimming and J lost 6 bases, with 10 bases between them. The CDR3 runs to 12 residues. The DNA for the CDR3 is TGTGCCAGCAGCCACTACAGGGATGGCTACACCTTC. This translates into CASSHYRDGYTF.

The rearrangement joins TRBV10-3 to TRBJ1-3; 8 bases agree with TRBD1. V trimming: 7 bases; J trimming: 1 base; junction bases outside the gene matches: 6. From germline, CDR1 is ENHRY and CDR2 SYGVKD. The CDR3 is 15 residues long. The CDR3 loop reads CAIITGGISGNTIYF. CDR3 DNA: TGTGCCATCATAACAGGGGGTATTTCTGGAAACACCATATATTTT.

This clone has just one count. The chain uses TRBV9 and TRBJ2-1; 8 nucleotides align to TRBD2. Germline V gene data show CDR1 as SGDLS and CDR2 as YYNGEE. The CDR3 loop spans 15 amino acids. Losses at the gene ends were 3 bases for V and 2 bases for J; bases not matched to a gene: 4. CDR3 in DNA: TGTGCCAGCAGCGCAATAGCGGGAACCTACAATGAGCAGTTCTTC. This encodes CASSAIAGTYNEQFF.

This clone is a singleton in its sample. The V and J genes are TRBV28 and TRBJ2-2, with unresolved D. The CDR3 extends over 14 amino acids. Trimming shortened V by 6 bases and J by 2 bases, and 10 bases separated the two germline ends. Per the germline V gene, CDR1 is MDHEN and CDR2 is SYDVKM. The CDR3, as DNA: TGTGCCAGCAGCGGGCAGTACAACACCGGGGAGCTGTTTTTT. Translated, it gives CASSGQYNTGELFF.

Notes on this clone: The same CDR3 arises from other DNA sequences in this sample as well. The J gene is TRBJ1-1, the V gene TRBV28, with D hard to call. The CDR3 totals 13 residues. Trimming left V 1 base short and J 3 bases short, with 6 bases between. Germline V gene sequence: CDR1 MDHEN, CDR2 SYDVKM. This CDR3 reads CASSLSGYTEAFF. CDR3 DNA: TGTGCCAGCAGTTTATCTGGGTACACTGAAGCTTTCTTT.

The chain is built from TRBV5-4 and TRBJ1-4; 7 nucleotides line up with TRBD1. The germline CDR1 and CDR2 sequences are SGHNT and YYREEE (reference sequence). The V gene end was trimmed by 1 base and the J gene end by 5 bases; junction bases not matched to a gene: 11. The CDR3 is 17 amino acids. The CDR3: CASSLKAGGVLNEKLFF. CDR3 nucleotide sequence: TGTGCCAGCAGCTTGAAAGCAGGGGGGGTTCTGAATGAAAAACTGTTTTTT. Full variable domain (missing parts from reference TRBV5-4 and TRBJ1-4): ETGVTQSPTHLIKTRGQQVTLRCSSQSGHNTVSWYQQALGQGPQFIFQYYREEENGRGNFPPRFSGLQFPNYSSELNVNALELDDSALYLCASSLKAGGVLNEKLFFGSGTQLSVL.

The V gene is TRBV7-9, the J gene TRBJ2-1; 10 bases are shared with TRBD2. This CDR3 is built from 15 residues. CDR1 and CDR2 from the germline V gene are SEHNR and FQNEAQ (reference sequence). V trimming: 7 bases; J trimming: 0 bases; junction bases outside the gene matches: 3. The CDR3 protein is CASILAGRSYNEQFF. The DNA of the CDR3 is TGTGCCAGCATACTAGCGGGACGCTCCTACAATGAGCAGTTCTTC.

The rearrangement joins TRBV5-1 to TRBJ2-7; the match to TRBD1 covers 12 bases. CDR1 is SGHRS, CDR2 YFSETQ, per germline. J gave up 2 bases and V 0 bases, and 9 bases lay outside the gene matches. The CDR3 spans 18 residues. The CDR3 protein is CASSLGIPGQGAPYEQYF. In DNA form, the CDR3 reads TGCGCCAGCAGCTTGGGAATCCCGGGACAGGGGGCCCCCTACGAGCAGTACTTC.

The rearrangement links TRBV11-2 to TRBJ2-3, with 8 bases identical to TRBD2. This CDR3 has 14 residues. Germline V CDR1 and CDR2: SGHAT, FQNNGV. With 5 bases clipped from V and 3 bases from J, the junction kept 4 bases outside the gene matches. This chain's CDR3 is CASSLGLVTDTQYF. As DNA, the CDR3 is TGTGCCAGCAGCCTGGGACTAGTTACAGATACGCAGTATTTT. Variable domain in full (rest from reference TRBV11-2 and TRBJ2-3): EAGVAQSPRYKIIEKRQSVAFWCNPISGHATLYWYQQILGQGPKLLIQFQNNGVVDDSQLPKDRFSAERLKGVDSTLKIQPAKLEDSAVYLCASSLGLVTDTQYFGPGTRLTVL.